This T cell receptor beta chain was captured by sequencing in a study of blood T cell repertoires in COVID-19. As for the study in general: Italy, Spain and the United States were the sources of the convalescent and acute COVID-19 samples. T cells, B-cell-depleted T cells, or PBMCs provided the cDNA or gDNA that served as material.

Per the original methods: Amplification of reference gene primers was used by the study to estimate nucleated cell counts. Libraries were prepared by immunoSEQ multiplex PCR; TCRdb keeps only in-frame clonotypes and omits some of them. Clone size and V and J calls were adopted from that table, with D and trimming inferred from the DNA. The sample carries some 140,000 clones, roughly 79% recorded once. The J segment lost 4 bases and the V segment lost 5 bases, leaving 1 base of the junction unmatched. This CDR3 has 13 residues. CDR1 and CDR2 (germline): MDHEN, SYDVKM. The chain is built from TRBV28 and TRBJ2-7; 11 nucleotides agree with TRBD2. The receptor comes from a man older than 75 with acute or convalescent COVID-19. Material: peripheral blood. The CDR3 protein is CASSRLAGYEQYF. The DNA of the CDR3 is TGTGCCAGCAGTCGACTAGCGGGGTACGAGCAGTACTTC.